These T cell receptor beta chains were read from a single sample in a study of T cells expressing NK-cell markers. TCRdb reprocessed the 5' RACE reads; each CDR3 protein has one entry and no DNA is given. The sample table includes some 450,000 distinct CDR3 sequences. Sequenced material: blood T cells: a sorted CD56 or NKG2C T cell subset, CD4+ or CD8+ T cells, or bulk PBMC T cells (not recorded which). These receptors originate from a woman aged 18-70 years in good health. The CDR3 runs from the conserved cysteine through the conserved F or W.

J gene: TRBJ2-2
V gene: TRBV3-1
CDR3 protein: CASGGDRVVGELFF

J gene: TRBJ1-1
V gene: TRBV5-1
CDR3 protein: CASSPDSTNTEAFF

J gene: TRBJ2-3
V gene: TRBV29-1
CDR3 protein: CSVEEVTGGPRDTQYF

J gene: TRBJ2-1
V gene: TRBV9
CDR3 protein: CASSVDPPTSGSSYNEQFF

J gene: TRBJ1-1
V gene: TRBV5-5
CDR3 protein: CASSLRQGEMNTEAFF

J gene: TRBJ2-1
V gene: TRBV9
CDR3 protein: CASSVASYAEQFF

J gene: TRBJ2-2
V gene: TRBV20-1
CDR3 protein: CSSPGQGASTGELFF

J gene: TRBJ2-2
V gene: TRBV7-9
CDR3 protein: CASSLGRNGTGELFF

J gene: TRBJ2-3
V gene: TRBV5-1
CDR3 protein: CASSLDLNQRSSTDTQYF

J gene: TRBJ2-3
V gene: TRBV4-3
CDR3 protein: CASSQDRGGTFTDTQYF

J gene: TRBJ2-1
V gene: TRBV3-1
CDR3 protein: CASSQDLGLGDNGQFF

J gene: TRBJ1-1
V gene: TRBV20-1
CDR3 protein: CSASSTSFGNTEAFF

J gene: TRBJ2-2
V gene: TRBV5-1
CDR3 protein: CASSLGVAGSYNTGELFF

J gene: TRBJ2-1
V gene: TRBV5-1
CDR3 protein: CASSLVLARFDNEQFF

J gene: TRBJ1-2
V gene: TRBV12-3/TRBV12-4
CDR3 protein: CASSSTGAGPTKKLF

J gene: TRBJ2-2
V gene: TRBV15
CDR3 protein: CATSRYDYTGELFF

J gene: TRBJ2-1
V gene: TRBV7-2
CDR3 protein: CASSLFRFSSYNEQFF